The sequence of this T cell receptor beta chain was determined in a study of T cell repertoires in cytomegalovirus infection. About the study: From public TCR beta signatures came an indication of both CMV infection and matching HLA type. Overall study findings and caveats: Individuals carrying CMV plus the relevant HLA were identified by cumulative frequency of public TCR beta families. The response measured ex vivo was dominated by TCR beta clonotypes (HLA-C-restricted and CMV-specific).

One entry per CDR3 protein results from TCRdb running MiXCR on the reads. The table lists approximately 120,000 distinct CDR3 sequences, over 25% of them singletons. This CDR3 spans 14 amino acids. Trimming pared 4 bases from V and 0 bases from J, leaving 10 bases between. The germline V gene encodes CDR1 SGHDT and CDR2 YYEEEE. Regarding this clonotype: Its cognate antigen is unknown.

The rearrangement joins TRBV5-6 to TRBJ1-2; D gene unclear. The receptor comes from a human donor in good health (CMV status not recorded). Some clones in this sample may be carry-over from other donors' samples. The sample in question was CD8+ T cells from cultured PBMCs, obtained from culture after CMV antigen stimulation. CDR3: CASSQTGTNYGYTF. The CDR3 nucleotides are TGTGCCAGCAGCCAAACCGGGACTAACTATGGCTACACCTTC.